This TCR beta chain was observed in a study of Graves' ophthalmopathy and Graves' hyperthyroidism. As for the study in general: Peripheral blood (taken before any treatment) was collected at initial diagnosis. Overall study findings and caveats: Predictions made by the model for ophthalmopathy progression reached 55% to 71% sensitivity and about 72% specificity.

RNA transcripts served as template for amplifying TCR beta CDR3 sequences. HTBI primers served in a first-round RT-PCR, which a second-round multiplex PCR followed. TCRdb recomputed calls from the multiplex PCR reads with MiXCR, one row per CDR3 protein. Among 350,000 to 450,000 distinct CDR3 sequences listed, more than 20% were seen once. Germline V gives CDR1 MNHEY, CDR2 SVGAGI. V shed 4 bases, J shed 1 base, and the junction held 9 bases outside the gene matches. The CDR3 consists of 17 residues. Patients in the hyperthyroidism group, adults aged 18 to 65, were newly diagnosed, under 2 months' duration. This clonotype appeared many times. The antigen remains undetermined.

Material for sequencing was peripheral blood. This chain uses TRBV6-5 with TRBJ2-5; TRBD2 matches at 10 bases. The clonotype comes from a woman aged 18 to 35 with stable Graves' hyperthyroidism. CDR3 protein: CASSSPRSGGAQETQYF. In DNA form, the CDR3 reads TGTGCCAGCAGTTCACCCCGGAGCGGGGGGGCCCAAGAGACCCAGTACTTC.